This TCR beta chain was profiled in a study of identical twins. TCRdb fed the 5' RACE reads into MiXCR, producing one record per CDR3 protein. The sample shows about 570,000 distinct CDR3 sequences, more than 9% of them seen only once. Germline V gives CDR1 MGHRA, CDR2 YSYEKL. The CDR3 runs to 14 residues. V lost 0 bases to trimming and J lost 6 bases, with 9 bases between them. Healthy Caucasians made up all donors. These data were also reused for a study on yellow fever vaccine responses in identical twins. That report notes: On the reported evidence, twins' vaccine T cell responses seemed partly convergent and partly personalized.

The specimen sequenced was PBMCs. The sequence was obtained from a woman between 18 and 29 years old in good health. The chain has TRBV4-1 and TRBJ1-5; no clear D gene. CDR3 in DNA: TGCGCCAGCAGCCAAGATTTCGTAGGTCAGCCCCAGCATTTT. It is translated as CASSQDFVGQPQHF.